This passage covers 9 T cell receptor beta chains from one sample sequenced in a study of cytomegalovirus exposure and HLA in healthy donors. PCR was performed using 60 Vbeta and 13 Jbeta primers. This table comes from immunoSEQ multiplex PCR, and its TCRdb copy is limited to in-frame clones, with some not included. The sample shows 100,000 to 150,000 clones, 75% to 85% of them seen only once. The sequenced sample consisted of PBMCs. The receptors come from a man under 40 in good health and CMV-seropositive.

The chain employs TRBV19 and TRBJ2-3, with 7 bases matching TRBD2. The J segment lost 2 bases and the V segment lost 5 bases, leaving 10 bases of the junction unmatched. Germline CDR1 reads LNHDA; CDR2 reads SQIVND (reference sequence). CDR3 length equals 16 residues. Written as DNA, the CDR3 is TGTGCCAGTAGTTTTTCCGGGGGACTACCCACAGATACGCAGTATTTT. Protein product: CASSFSGGLPTDTQYF.

A single count supports this clone. The J gene is TRBJ2-3, the V gene TRBV5-8; tentative D call: TRBD2 (5 bases). The V and J ends lost 0 bases and 3 bases respectively, with 11 bases between them. There are 15 residues in the CDR3. Germline loops: CDR1 SGHTS, CDR2 YDEGEE. The CDR3 region is CASSLDSRGTDTQYF. In DNA form, the CDR3 reads TGTGCCAGCAGCTTGGACAGTCGAGGGACAGATACGCAGTATTTT.

J is TRBJ1-3 and V is TRBV19, with TRBD1 identical over 10 bases. This CDR3 contains 18 residues. J gave up 0 bases and V 4 bases, and 9 bases lay outside the gene matches. Germline V gene lookup returns CDR1 LNHDA and CDR2 SQIVND (reference sequence). The CDR3 spells CASSNDRGRRISGNTIYF. The CDR3 bases are TGTGCCAGTAGTAATGACAGGGGGCGCCGGATCTCTGGAAACACCATATATTTT.

Concerning this clone itself: Mismatch with germline at one junction end may stem from a read error. The chain couples TRBV2 to TRBJ1-5, with 9 positions matching TRBD1. The germline CDR1 and CDR2 sequences are SNHLY and FYNNEI. The CDR3 runs to 13 residues. DNA for the CDR3: TGTGCCTGCAGGGGACAGGGACGACGGCCCCAGCATTTT. It translates to CACRGQGRRPQHF.

The gene calls are TRBV2 and TRBJ2-7, with TRBD1 identical over 9 bases. This CDR3 spans 14 amino acids. CDR1 and CDR2 from the germline V gene are SNHLY and FYNNEI. V was pared by 6 bases and J by 4 bases, with 7 bases of the junction left unmatched. As DNA, the CDR3 is TGTGCCAGCAGCGTCCGACAGGGGGAGTACGAGCAGTACTTC. This codes for CASSVRQGEYEQYF. The entire variable domain, with the rest obtained from reference TRBV2 and TRBJ2-7, is as follows: EPEVTQTPSHQVTQMGQEVILRCVPISNHLYFYWYRQILGQKVEFLVSFYNNEISEKSEIFDDQFSVERPDGSNFTLKIRSTKLEDSAMYFCASSVRQGEYEQYFGPGTRLTVT.

The chain combines TRBV19 with TRBJ2-5, with TRBD2 as a possible D gene (6 bases). The CDR3 covers 14 residues. Germline loops: CDR1 LNHDA, CDR2 SQIVND (reference sequence). The germline V and J ends were trimmed by 3 bases and 5 bases, with 13 bases remaining between them. The CDR3 loop is CASSMKGGWETQYF. The CDR3 nucleotides are TGTGCCAGTAGTATGAAGGGAGGATGGGAGACCCAGTACTTC.

The chain carries TRBV19 and TRBJ2-5, with 7 bases that match TRBD1. CDR3 size: 14 residues. V was pared by 4 bases and J by 3 bases, with 5 bases of the junction left unmatched. CDR1 and CDR2 from the germline V gene are LNHDA and SQIVND (reference sequence). CDR3 DNA: TGTGCCAGTAGTAAGGGGGCGCGAGAAGAGACCCAGTACTTC. The encoded protein is CASSKGAREETQYF.

The chain carries TRBV5-5 and TRBJ2-1, with 13 bases that match TRBD2. V was clipped by 2 bases and J by 13 bases; unmatched bases: 9. Looked up from germline, CDR1 is SGHKS and CDR2 is YYEKEE (reference sequence). This CDR3 has 15 amino acids. This chain's CDR3 is CASSFETSGGSRQFF. For the CDR3, the DNA is TGTGCCAGCAGCTTCGAGACTAGCGGGGGGAGCAGACAGTTCTTC.

The gene calls are TRBV6-5 and TRBJ1-6; 8 nucleotides match TRBD1. The CDR3 loop spans 15 amino acids. From germline, CDR1 is MNHEY and CDR2 SVGAGI. The V and J ends lost 5 bases and 8 bases, in that order; junction bases with no gene match: 8. The DNA for the CDR3 is TGTGCCAGCAGTCCGACTTCAGGGGGCGATTCACCCCTCCACTTT. As protein: CASSPTSGGDSPLHF.